The following is a TCR beta chain sequence with its context. Antigen: not known. The data belong to a study of shared clonotypes between healthy human individuals. The naive CD8 population came from CD45RO-negative cells selected for CCR7, without terminally differentiated effector memory CD45RA+ cells. Generated by immunoSEQ multiplex PCR, the TCRdb table keeps only in-frame clones and is missing some. The sample contains some 740,000 clones, more than 85% of which appear only once. V was clipped by 8 bases and J by 2 bases, with 9 bases between them. This CDR3 comprises 13 residues. The germline V gene has CDR1 MNHNY and CDR2 SVGAGI (reference sequence). Study-wide results and limits: Clonotypes that were shared across a handful of donors made up around 5% of naive CD4 clonotypes.

The clonotype was recovered from a man aged 30-40 years in good health. The chain recombines TRBV6-6 with TRBJ1-4; no clear D. The sample was naive CD8+ T cells sorted from blood. CDR3 DNA sequence: TGTGCCAGCCATGGAACGACTAATGAAAAACTGTTTTTT. Translating it yields CASHGTTNEKLFF.